This entry describes one TCR beta chain. Its antigen is still unknown. Germline lookup yields CDR1 SEHNR and CDR2 FQNEAQ (reference sequence). Unmatched junction bases numbered 2, after V lost 5 bases and J lost 9 bases. The CDR3 runs to 11 residues. This record comes from a study of cytomegalovirus exposure and HLA in healthy donors. General study results and limits: A likely sequencing artifact accounted for one observed cluster of highly shared sequence variants. There were some 150 TCR beta chains listed as cytomegalovirus-associated. It was reported that the classifier diagnosed cytomegalovirus status with high specificity and sensitivity in both the original and validation cohorts.

Researchers ran the PCR with 60 Vbeta and 13 Jbeta primers. The protocol was immunoSEQ multiplex PCR, while the TCRdb copy is restricted to in-frame clones and leaves out a portion. The sample has some 200,000 clones; around four fifths are singletons. The V call is TRBV7-9, the J call TRBJ2-5; 8 bases align to TRBD2. Sequenced: PBMCs. The clonotype comes from a woman between 18 and 30 years old in good health and CMV-seronegative. CDR3 region: CASSPGGAQYF. DNA of the CDR3: TGTGCCAGCAGCCCGGGGGGGGCCCAGTACTTC.